These 24 T cell receptor beta chains share one sample of origin, sequenced in a study of identical twins. TCRdb called the 5' RACE reads again in MiXCR, with one record for every CDR3 protein. The table records 150,000 or so distinct CDR3 sequences, 3% to 4% of them present only once. The sample was memory T cells sorted from blood. These receptors were obtained from a young man in good health.

This clonotype appeared many times. The rearrangement joins TRBV11-2 to TRBJ2-3; the match to TRBD2 covers 7 bases. Trimming removed 4 bases from V and 4 bases from J; junction bases left unmatched: 5. The CDR3 is 14 residues long. CDR1 and CDR2 (germline): SGHAT, FQNNGV. This chain's CDR3 is CASSSGLVSDTQYF. In DNA, the CDR3 is TGTGCCAGCAGCTCAGGACTAGTTTCAGATACGCAGTATTTT.

The chain uses TRBV5-8 and TRBJ2-7, with D tentatively TRBD2 (6 bases). V shed 6 bases and J shed 3 bases, with 13 bases lying between them. The CDR3 totals 13 residues. Germline loops: CDR1 SGHTS, CDR2 YDEGEE. The chain's CDR3 is CASNTGSYYEQYF. CDR3 DNA sequence: TGTGCCAGCAACACCGGGAGTTACTACGAGCAGTACTTC.

J is TRBJ1-1 and V is TRBV13; perhaps TRBD1 as D (6 bases). Between the trimmed V and J ends, which lost 2 bases and 5 bases, there was a span of 18 bases. CDR1 is PRHDT and CDR2 is FYEKMQ in the germline V gene (reference sequence). This CDR3 is built from 16 residues. The CDR3 reads CASSLIRQGRNTEAFF. CDR3 DNA sequence: TGTGCCAGCAGCTTAATTAGGCAGGGGAGGAATACTGAAGCTTTCTTT.

This clonotype was counted many times. The chain employs TRBV25-1 and TRBJ2-3, with D possibly matching TRBD1 (7 bases). The germline V and J ends were trimmed by 3 bases and 4 bases, with 14 bases remaining between them. The CDR3 runs 15 residues. Germline values: CDR1 MGHDK, CDR2 SYGVNS. The CDR3 loop is CASSEPTGRPDTQYF. CDR3 sequence (DNA): TGTGCCAGCAGTGAGCCGACAGGGAGGCCAGATACGCAGTATTTT.

This clonotype was seen at least ten times. The J gene is TRBJ2-5, the V gene TRBV19; D is uncertain. V shed 4 bases and J shed 4 bases, with 7 bases lying between them. Germline V CDR1 and CDR2: LNHDA, SQIVND (reference sequence). This CDR3 comprises 12 residues. CDR3 sequence: CASSTRRETQYF. The CDR3 DNA is TGTGCCAGTAGTACAAGGAGAGAGACCCAGTACTTC.

The CDR3 DNA follows: TGCGCCAGCAGCCAAGATCGCACAACGGAGAGCGAAAAACTGTTTTTT. This sequence encodes CASSQDRTTESEKLFF. This chain connects TRBV4-1 to TRBJ1-4; no definite D call. The CDR3 spans 16 residues. The germline V gene encodes CDR1 MGHRA and CDR2 YSYEKL. Trimming removed 0 bases from V and 8 bases from J, with 16 bases in between.

At least ten counts were recorded for this clonotype. The chain recombines TRBV30 with TRBJ2-1; D uncertain. The germline CDR1 and CDR2 sequences are GTSNPN and SVGIG (reference sequence). The CDR3 sequence is 13 residues long. Trimming shortened V by 6 bases and J by 3 bases, and 12 bases separated the two germline ends. The chain's CDR3 is CACQNGFYNEQFF. CDR3 DNA: TGTGCCTGCCAGAACGGATTCTACAATGAGCAGTTCTTC.

V usage is TRBV19 and J usage is TRBJ2-2; 8 bases agree with TRBD1. In germline, CDR1 is LNHDA, CDR2 SQIVND (reference sequence). This CDR3 contains 16 residues. The V gene end was trimmed by 4 bases and the J gene end by 2 bases; junction bases not matched to a gene: 6. In DNA, the CDR3 is TGTGCCAGTAGTACTCTACAGGGGGTTAACACCGGGGAGCTGTTTTTT. This gives the protein CASSTLQGVNTGELFF.

The sample holds many counts of this clonotype. The J gene is TRBJ2-7, the V gene TRBV7-2; 11 bases line up with TRBD2. Germline loops: CDR1 SGHTA, CDR2 FQGNSA. This CDR3 has 17 residues. V shed 1 base and J 0 bases; nucleotides not matched to a gene: 5. CDR3 nucleotide sequence: TGTGCCAGCAGCTTAGGACCAACTAGCGGGGGCTCCTACGAGCAGTACTTC. This translates into CASSLGPTSGGSYEQYF. Using reference TRBV7-2 and TRBJ2-7 for the parts outside the CDR3, the full variable domain is GAGVSQSPSNKVTEKGKDVELRCDPISGHTALYWYRQSLGQGLEFLIYFQGNSAPDKSGLPSDRFSAERTGGSVSTLTIQRTQQEDSAVYLCASSLGPTSGGSYEQYFGPGTRLTVT.

The V gene is TRBV9, the J gene TRBJ2-1; tentative D call: TRBD1 (7 bases). CDR3 length: 16 amino acids. CDR1 is SGDLS and CDR2 is YYNGEE in the germline V gene. Trimming shortened V by 0 bases and J by 5 bases, and 15 bases separated the two germline ends. CDR3 sequence: CASSVGEGAGNNEQFF. DNA for the CDR3: TGTGCCAGCAGCGTAGGAGAGGGGGCGGGGAACAATGAGCAGTTCTTC.

The chain couples TRBV20-1 to TRBJ2-1; 7 positions agree with TRBD1. In germline, CDR1 is DFQATT, CDR2 SNEGSKA (reference sequence). The CDR3 has 11 residues. Trimming at V came to 5 bases and at J to 15 bases, leaving 10 bases not matched to a gene. CDR3 region: CSAQGDREGFF. As DNA, the CDR3 is TGCAGTGCTCAGGGTGACAGGGAAGGGTTCTTC.

This clonotype was observed many times. This sequence joins TRBV5-1 and TRBJ2-5; the match to TRBD1 covers 10 bases. V shed 5 bases, J shed 5 bases, and the junction held 6 bases outside the gene matches. Germline values: CDR1 SGHRS, CDR2 YFSETQ. This CDR3 comprises 14 residues. CDR3 nucleotide sequence: TGCGCCAGCAGGTCCGGGACAGGGGATGAGACCCAGTACTTC. It translates to CASRSGTGDETQYF.

The chain combines TRBV5-4 with TRBJ2-6; a possible D gene is TRBD2 (5 bases). V dropped 1 base and J dropped 0 bases, with 11 bases sitting between them. The germline gives CDR1 SGHNT, CDR2 YYREEE (reference sequence). The CDR3 contains 17 residues. CDR3 amino acids: CASSLPSGYSGANVLTF. CDR3 nucleotide sequence: TGTGCCAGCAGCTTGCCGTCGGGGTACTCTGGGGCCAACGTCCTGACTTTC.

Ten or more counts support this clonotype. This sequence joins TRBV29-1 and TRBJ1-1; 8 bases match TRBD1. The CDR3 is 14 residues long. V was clipped by 4 bases and J by 1 base; unmatched bases: 5. The germline gives CDR1 SQVTM, CDR2 ANQGSEA. CDR3 sequence: CSVAGGGPNTEAFF. CDR3 DNA: TGCAGCGTTGCAGGGGGCGGCCCGAACACTGAAGCTTTCTTT.

In this sample, this clonotype turned up many times. V and J are TRBV20-1 and TRBJ2-1; 8 bases match TRBD2. The CDR3 is 14 amino acids. CDR1 DFQATT and CDR2 SNEGSKA come from the germline V gene (reference sequence). The junction had 11 bases not matched to a gene; V was cut back by 6 bases and J by 7 bases. CDR3 coding DNA: TGCAGTGCCCCCAGTAGCGGGGTGTGGAATGAGCAGTTCTTC. It is translated as CSAPSSGVWNEQFF.

This clonotype showed up many times. This rearrangement joins TRBV19 to TRBJ1-1, with 11 bases fitting TRBD1. CDR1 and CDR2 from the germline V gene are LNHDA and SQIVND (reference sequence). Germline trimming cut 3 bases from V and 10 bases from J; bases unmatched to any gene: 10. The CDR3 spans 15 residues. CDR3 sequence: CASSIFPGQGDGAFF. In DNA, the CDR3 is TGTGCCAGTAGTATTTTCCCGGGACAGGGGGACGGAGCTTTCTTT.

Many counts were recorded for this clonotype. This chain links TRBV2 with TRBJ2-2; TRBD2 matches 12 bases. Germline CDR1 reads SNHLY; CDR2 reads FYNNEI. The trim removed 5 bases at V and 1 base at J, leaving 14 bases unmatched. The CDR3 has 20 amino acids. CDR3 in DNA: TGTGCCAGCAGTCTAGCGGGAGGGGTGCCGGGCGCGCGGAACACCGGGGAGCTGTTTTTT. It translates to CASSLAGGVPGARNTGELFF.

Many counts were recorded for this clonotype. This chain joins TRBV29-1 and TRBJ2-1; no reliable D call. The germline V and J ends were trimmed by 1 base and 10 bases, with 14 bases remaining between them. The CDR3 is 13 residues long. Germline V gene lookup returns CDR1 SQVTM and CDR2 ANQGSEA. CDR3 amino acids: CSVEGGKVPEQFF. The CDR3 DNA sequence: TGCAGCGTTGAAGGGGGAAAGGTCCCCGAGCAGTTCTTC.

This clonotype appeared many times. The chain has TRBV20-1 and TRBJ2-5; the match to TRBD2 covers 16 bases. The CDR3 has 13 residues. The junction had 3 bases not matched to a gene; V was cut back by 7 bases and J by 7 bases. Germline CDR1 is DFQATT and CDR2 is SNEGSKA (reference sequence). The CDR3 DNA follows: TGCAGTGGGGGACTAGCGGGAGGGGGGACCCAGTACTTC. Translation gives CSGGLAGGGTQYF.

This clonotype has a count of ten or more. The chain uses TRBV20-1 and TRBJ1-1; TRBD1 agrees at 8 bases. The V gene's germline CDR1 is DFQATT and CDR2 SNEGSKA (reference sequence). The CDR3 spans 14 residues. The J segment lost 0 bases and the V segment lost 4 bases, leaving 4 bases of the junction unmatched. CDR3 protein: CSANAGGMNTEAFF. Written as DNA, the CDR3 is TGCAGTGCTAACGCAGGGGGCATGAACACTGAAGCTTTCTTT.

This clonotype was picked up many times. The chain uses TRBV9 and TRBJ2-4; 14 bases are shared with TRBD2. The V gene end was trimmed by 4 bases and the J gene end by 8 bases; junction bases not matched to a gene: 11. Looked up from germline, CDR1 is SGDLS and CDR2 is YYNGEE. This CDR3 has 17 amino acids. The CDR3 loop is CASSLTGTSGSQDIQYF. CDR3 coding DNA: TGTGCCAGCAGCCTGACCGGGACTAGCGGGAGTCAAGACATTCAGTACTTC.

This clonotype occurred a few times. The chain uses TRBV24-1 and TRBJ2-3; D possibly corresponds to TRBD2 (6 bases). Per germline, CDR1 KGHDR and CDR2 SFDVKD. Trimming pared 6 bases from V and 3 bases from J, leaving 12 bases between. The CDR3 consists of 14 residues. CDR3 amino acids: CATSRLGSTDTQYF. DNA of the CDR3: TGTGCCACCAGTAGACTAGGTTCAACAGATACGCAGTATTTT.

This clonotype was seen at least ten times. J is TRBJ1-2 and V is TRBV3-1; 7 bases line up with TRBD1. Germline V gives CDR1 LGHDT, CDR2 YNNKEL (reference sequence). With V trimmed by 4 bases and J by 4 bases, 9 bases remained unmatched. This CDR3 region has 15 residues. The CDR3 nucleotides read TGTGCCAGCAGCCCTAGAACGACAGGGTTCTATGGCTACACCTTC. As protein: CASSPRTTGFYGYTF.

This clonotype was observed at least ten times. This rearrangement joins TRBV11-2 to TRBJ1-2, with D unclear. Germline lookup yields CDR1 SGHAT and CDR2 FQNNGV. Trimming removed 0 bases at V and 0 bases at J, with 11 bases between. The CDR3 spans 16 residues. CDR3 loop: CASSLDVSVANYGYTF. The CDR3 bases are TGTGCCAGCAGCTTAGATGTTTCGGTCGCTAACTATGGCTACACCTTC.